This TCR beta chain came from a study of blood T cell repertoires in COVID-19. Background on the study: The United States, Italy and Spain supplied acute and convalescent COVID-19 samples. T cells, B-cell-depleted T cells, or PBMCs provided the cDNA or gDNA that served as material.

V lost 4 bases and J 2 bases, leaving 16 bases between the germline ends. Germline CDR1 SGDLS, CDR2 YYNGEE. The CDR3 runs to 15 residues. In the original analysis: By means of reference gene primer amplification, nucleated cell counts were estimated. Sequencing used immunoSEQ multiplex PCR; TCRdb keeps in-frame clones, though not all of them. That table gives V, J and clone size, and the DNA gave D and trimming. The sample has around 64,000 clones, 70% to 90% seen once. The sample comprised peripheral blood. The genes are TRBV9 and TRBJ2-7, with a tentative D call TRBD1 (6 bases). The clonotype was recovered from a man aged 45-65 years with active COVID-19. For the CDR3, the DNA is TGTGCCAGCAGCCCCCGGGACACGTTGACCTACGAGCAGTACTTC. Residues: CASSPRDTLTYEQYF.